This TCR beta chain was sequenced in a study of blood T cell repertoires in COVID-19. As for the study in general: T cells, B-cell-depleted T cells, or PBMCs provided the cDNA or gDNA that served as material.

Profiling relied on immunoSEQ multiplex PCR, and the TCRdb table lists in-frame clones only, not all of them. The data hold 150,000 to 200,000 clones, with about 79% observed a single time. The germline V gene has CDR1 SGDLS and CDR2 YYNGEE. The CDR3 totals 18 residues. The J segment lost 2 bases and the V segment lost 2 bases, leaving 5 bases of the junction unmatched. Across about two dozen US areas, participants ranged in age from roughly 18 to 95 years. Each participant's cohort was designated according to participant-reported clinical history. Two negative PCRs, clearance, or symptom resolution characterized the recovered Cohort 3 donors.

The sequence came from a man aged 45-60 years who had recovered from COVID-19. This chain joins TRBV9 and TRBJ2-2; 14 bases are shared with TRBD2. The sequencing input was PBMCs or T cells enriched from blood (not recorded which). The CDR3 sequence: CASSVGTSGGLNTGELFF. CDR3 in DNA: TGTGCCAGCAGCGTCGGGACTAGCGGGGGCCTCAACACCGGGGAGCTGTTTTTT.